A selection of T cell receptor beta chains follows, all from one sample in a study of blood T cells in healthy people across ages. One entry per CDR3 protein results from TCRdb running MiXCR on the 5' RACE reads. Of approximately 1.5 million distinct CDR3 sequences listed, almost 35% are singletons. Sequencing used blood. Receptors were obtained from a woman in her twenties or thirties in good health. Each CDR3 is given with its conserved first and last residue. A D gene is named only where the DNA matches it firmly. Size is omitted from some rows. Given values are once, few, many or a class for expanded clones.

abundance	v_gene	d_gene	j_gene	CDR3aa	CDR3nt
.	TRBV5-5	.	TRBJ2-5	CASSLATAVLGETQYF	TGTGCCAGCAGCTTGGCTACAGCTGTCCTAGGAGAGACCCAGTACTTC
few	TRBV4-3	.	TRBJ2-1	CASSQDRGQINEQFF	TGCGCCAGCAGCCAAGATCGGGGTCAGATCAATGAGCAGTTCTTC
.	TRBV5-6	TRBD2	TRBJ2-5	CASSWGLAGRREETQYF	TGTGCCAGCAGCTGGGGACTAGCGGGTCGGCGGGAAGAGACCCAGTACTTC
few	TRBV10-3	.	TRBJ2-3	CAISEATTNTQYF	TGTGCCATCAGTGAGGCGACAACAAATACGCAGTATTTT
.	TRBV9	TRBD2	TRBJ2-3	CASSAARLAGAPPTQYF	TGTGCCAGCAGCGCCGCTCGGCTAGCGGGAGCCCCCCCCACGCAGTATTTT
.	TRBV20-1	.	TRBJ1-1	CSAPKAGITEAFF	TGCAGTGCCCCTAAGGCCGGGATCACTGAAGCTTTCTTT
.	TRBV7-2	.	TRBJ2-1	CASSPRRNLRDYNEQFF	TGTGCCAGCAGCCCCCGTAGGAACTTGAGAGACTACAATGAGCAGTTCTTC
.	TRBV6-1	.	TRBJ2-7	CASSERHLLSYEQYF	TGTGCCAGCAGTGAACGACACTTGCTCTCCTACGAGCAGTACTTC
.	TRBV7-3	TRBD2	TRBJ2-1	CASSSSGRAEQFF	TGTGCCAGCAGCTCTAGCGGGAGGGCCGAGCAGTTCTTC
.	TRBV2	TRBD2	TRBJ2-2	CASSASGRGTGELFF	TGTGCCAGCAGTGCTAGCGGGAGGGGTACCGGGGAGCTGTTTTTT
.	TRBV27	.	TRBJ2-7	CASSPLNRDRLSYEQYF	TGTGCCAGCAGTCCGTTAAACCGGGACCGATTATCTTACGAGCAGTACTTC
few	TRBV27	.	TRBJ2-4	CASSPGRGGGNIQYF	TGTGCCAGCAGCCCCGGACGAGGGGGTGGGAACATTCAGTACTTC
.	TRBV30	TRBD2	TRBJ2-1	CAWSGRRGGDEQFF	TGTGCCTGGAGTGGCCGGCGGGGGGGCGATGAGCAGTTCTTC
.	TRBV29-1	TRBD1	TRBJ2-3	CSVDTGGSTDAQYF	TGCAGCGTTGATACAGGGGGAAGCACAGATGCGCAGTATTTT
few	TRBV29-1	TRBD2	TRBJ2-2	CSVGTSGTSSTGELFF	TGCAGCGTTGGTACTAGCGGGACGTCTAGCACCGGGGAGCTGTTTTTT
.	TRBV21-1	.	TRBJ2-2	CASRVAGTGELFF	TGTGCCAGCAGGGTCGCGGGGACTGGGGAGCTGTTTTTT
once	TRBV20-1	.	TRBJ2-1	CSAKEEWGVSHNEQFF	TGCAGTGCTAAAGAAGAATGGGGGGTTTCCCACAATGAGCAGTTCTTC
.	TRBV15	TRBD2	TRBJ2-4	CATQEYTGGFGKNIQYF	TGTGCCACCCAAGAATATACCGGGGGGTTTGGCAAAAACATTCAGTACTTC
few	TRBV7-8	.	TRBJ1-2	CASSLGAGDNYGYTF	TGTGCCAGCAGCTTAGGGGCGGGGGACAACTATGGCTACACCTTC
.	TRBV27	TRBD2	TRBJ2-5	CASGRLAGLGETQYF	TGTGCCAGCGGCCGACTAGCGGGTCTAGGAGAGACCCAGTACTTC
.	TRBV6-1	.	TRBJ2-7	CASSDASFRESYEQYF	TGTGCCAGCAGTGATGCCTCCTTCAGGGAGTCCTACGAGCAGTACTTC
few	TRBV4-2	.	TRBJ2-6	CASSQETYGSGANVLTF	TGTGCCAGCAGCCAAGAGACATACGGCTCTGGGGCCAACGTCCTGACTTTC
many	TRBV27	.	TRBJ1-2	CATSGFYGYTF	TGTGCCACCTCGGGCTTCTATGGCTACACCTTC
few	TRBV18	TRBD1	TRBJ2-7	CASSPAGTGGGEQYF	TGTGCCAGCTCACCTGCCGGGACAGGGGGGGGCGAGCAGTACTTC
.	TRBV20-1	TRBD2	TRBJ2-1	CSAPPLPGLAGGSYNEHFF	TGCAGTGCTCCTCCCCTCCCGGGACTAGCGGGAGGTTCCTACAATGAGCATTTCTTC
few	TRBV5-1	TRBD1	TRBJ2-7	CASSLGLDRGSTYEQYF	TGCGCCAGCAGCTTGGGGCTCGACAGGGGTTCTACCTACGAGCAGTACTTC
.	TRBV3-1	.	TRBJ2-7	CASSQERAGFGEQYF	TGTGCCAGCAGCCAAGAAAGGGCCGGCTTCGGCGAGCAGTACTTC
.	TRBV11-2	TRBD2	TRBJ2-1	CASSSLAGDLNEQFF	TGTGCCAGCAGCTCACTAGCGGGAGATCTGAATGAGCAGTTCTTC
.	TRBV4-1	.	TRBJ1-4	CASSRPRIGVGEKLFF	TGCGCCAGCAGTCGCCCGAGGATAGGGGTAGGGGAAAAACTGTTTTTT
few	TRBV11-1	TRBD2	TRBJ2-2	CASSNSGGRPAGELFF	TGTGCCAGCAGCAATAGCGGGGGGCGACCTGCCGGGGAGCTGTTTTTT